This T cell receptor beta chain was recorded in a study of blood T cell repertoires in COVID-19. Study-level background: Sites across the United States, Italy and Spain contributed samples from acute and convalescent COVID-19. T cells, B-cell-depleted T cells, or PBMCs supplied cDNA or gDNA.

As originally analysed: Counts of nucleated cells, estimated from reference gene primer amplification, were obtained. Generated by immunoSEQ multiplex PCR, the TCRdb table keeps only in-frame clones and is missing some. V and J calls and clone size follow that table, whereas D and trimming were derived from the DNA. The sample contains 55,000 to 80,000 clones, 65% to 75% of which appear only once. This CDR3 spans 16 amino acids. V was clipped by 10 bases and J by 1 base; unmatched bases: 11. In germline, CDR1 is SGHTA, CDR2 FQGNSA. Input material: peripheral blood. The rearrangement joins TRBV7-2 to TRBJ2-2; 8 bases agree with TRBD2. This sequence was found in a woman of 80 years or more with acute or convalescent COVID-19. For the CDR3, the DNA is TGTGCCATCCTTGTGGCTAGCGGGTTGAACACCGGGGAGCTGTTTTTT. Protein product: CAILVASGLNTGELFF.